Following are 26 T cell receptor beta chains from one sample sequenced in a study of human T cells and chemical hapten exposure (dated by TCRdb to about 2021). The library was generated by RACE. The listed sequencing device is NextSeq 500. TCRdb ran its own pipeline on the public reads, namely fastp trimming at Q25 and MiXCR clone calling, and kept in-frame beta chains. Each CDR3 protein appears once, grouped with its most common genes and DNA. For this sample the table gives some 90,000 distinct CDR3 sequences, of which about an eighth were detected only once. The leading ten clones occupy 3.2% of the sample. The time point tag for this specimen amounts to: patch test 2, 6 weeks after DPC sensitization. The treatment or condition label, read with the paper, signifies: therapeutic diphenylcyclopropenone sensitization with weekly scalp DPC. Sequencing used whole blood, obtained in connection with sensitization to the hapten diphenylcyclopropenone (DPC). The origin of the receptors is a woman in her thirties or forties with alopecia areata. Some clones in this sample may be carry-over from other donors' samples.

Of note for this clonotype: This may be a read error, as it is one base from a much larger clone. The chain recombines TRBV28 with TRBJ1-6; D call uncertain. V dropped 3 bases and J dropped 4 bases, with 13 bases sitting between them. Germline V gives CDR1 MDHEN, CDR2 SYDVKM. The CDR3 sequence is 16 residues long. In DNA form, the CDR3 reads TGTGCCAGCAGTTTCTCCGGTCTTCCTTATAATTCACCCCTCCACTTT. Translation gives CASSFSGLPYNSPLHF.

The chain is built from TRBV28 and TRBJ2-5; unclear D gene. CDR3 length equals 12 residues. Trimming took off 6 bases at V and 5 bases at J, with 10 bases between the two ends. Germline CDR1 is MDHEN and CDR2 is SYDVKM. Here the CDR3 DNA reads TGTGCCAGCAGCTCTCTTCCCGAGACCCAGTACTTC. It encodes CASSSLPETQYF.

On this clonotype: An end of the junction does not agree with germline; a read error may underlie this. The CDR3 DNA reads as TGTGCCAGCAGTTTCCGCGGGGGGAACGAGCTGTACTTC. Translating it yields CASSFRGGNELYF. The genes are TRBV27 and TRBJ2-7; 8 bases line up with TRBD2. CDR1 is MNHEY and CDR2 is SMNVEV in the germline V gene (reference sequence). The CDR3 is made up of 13 amino acids.

This rearrangement joins TRBV10-3 to TRBJ2-5; 12 bases are shared with TRBD2. Trimming at V came to 6 bases and at J to 5 bases, leaving 10 bases not matched to a gene. This CDR3 is built from 16 residues. Germline V lookup: CDR1 ENHRY, CDR2 SYGVKD. CDR3 in amino acids: CAISSRTSGDGETQYF. DNA for the CDR3: TGTGCCATCAGCTCTCGGACTAGCGGGGATGGGGAGACCCAGTACTTC.

The table lists this clonotype with many counts. The chain employs TRBV21-1 and TRBJ1-5. TRBV21-1 is recorded as a pseudogene. This CDR3 is built from 17 residues. This CDR3 is CASSTYAAKSSNQPQHF. The CDR3 coding sequence is TGTGCCAGCAGCACGTACGCGGCTAAGAGTAGCAATCAGCCCCAGCATTTT.

The chain carries TRBV27 and TRBJ1-5; D remains unclear. The germline CDR1 and CDR2 sequences are MNHEY and SMNVEV (reference sequence). V was pared by 6 bases and J by 9 bases, with 12 bases between. The CDR3 length is 12 residues. This chain's CDR3 is CASRDPFGPQHF. Written as DNA, the CDR3 is TGTGCCAGCAGGGACCCTTTCGGGCCCCAGCATTTT.

This clonotype appeared many times. The rearrangement links TRBV20-1 to TRBJ1-3, with D maybe TRBD1 (5 bases). Germline lookup yields CDR1 DFQATT and CDR2 SNEGSKA (reference sequence). V was pared by 3 bases and J by 2 bases, with 8 bases between. The CDR3 sequence is 13 residues long. The CDR3 DNA is TGCAGTGCTAGTGAGGGGCCTGGAAACACCATATATTTT. Its translation is CSASEGPGNTIYF.

In regard to this clonotype: The CDR3 end shows no conserved phenylalanine or tryptophan, and so a read error is likely. Because the CDR3's place on the DNA is in doubt, the DNA is left out and the CDR3 is given as listed by TCRdb. The gene calls are TRBV7-9 and TRBJ2-7; the D call of TRBD1 is as the table states it, not checked on the DNA. Both ends counted, the CDR3 spans 14 residues. Germline lookup yields CDR1 SEHNR and CDR2 FQNEAQ (reference sequence). CDR3 residues: CASSLAPGGGTTDI.

This clonotype was recorded many times. The chain carries TRBV7-2 and TRBJ2-3, with 10 nucleotides matching TRBD2. V shed 2 bases, J shed 6 bases, and the junction held 11 bases outside the gene matches. This CDR3 is 17 amino acids long. Germline values: CDR1 SGHTA, CDR2 FQGNSA. CDR3: CASSLLLAGPLRDTQYF. The CDR3 bases are TGTGCCAGCAGCTTATTACTAGCGGGACCTTTGAGGGATACGCAGTATTTT.

This clonotype has a count of ten or more. The V and J genes are TRBV10-3 and TRBJ1-5, with 7 nucleotides matching TRBD1. The J segment lost 1 base and the V segment lost 3 bases, leaving 3 bases of the junction unmatched. Germline-derived CDR1 and CDR2 are ENHRY and SYGVKD. The CDR3 contains 15 residues. CDR3 in DNA: TGTGCCATCAGTGACGACAGGGTAAGCAATCAGCCCCAGCATTTT. Protein sequence: CAISDDRVSNQPQHF.

This clonotype came up many times. The chain recombines TRBV19 with TRBJ2-1; no definite D call. The CDR3 runs to 14 residues. Germline lookup yields CDR1 LNHDA and CDR2 SQIVND (reference sequence). Trimming removed 6 bases from V and 9 bases from J, with 18 bases in between. In DNA, the CDR3 is TGTGCCAGTAGACCCTGGTCCATAGCCAGTGAGCAGTTCTTC. Its protein is CASRPWSIASEQFF.

The sample holds a few counts of this clonotype. The chain joins TRBV4-2 to TRBJ2-1, with D perhaps TRBD1 or TRBD2 (5 bases each). Trimming shortened V by 3 bases and J by 0 bases, and 12 bases separated the two germline ends. Germline CDR1 LGHNA, CDR2 YNFKEQ. This CDR3 comprises 16 residues. The CDR3 region has the DNA TGTGCCAGCAGCCAGGGACCTGGGAGCTCCTACAATGAGCAGTTCTTC. Its translation: CASSQGPGSSYNEQFF.

At least ten counts were recorded for this clonotype. This rearrangement joins TRBV28 to TRBJ2-7; D perhaps matches TRBD1 (5 bases). Germline assignment: CDR1 MDHEN and CDR2 SYDVKM. Trimming took 6 bases from V and 8 from J, leaving 14 bases between them. This CDR3 has 12 amino acids. In DNA form, the CDR3 reads TGTGCCAGCAGCCCTAACAGGTTAAAGCAGTACTTC. Amino acid sequence: CASSPNRLKQYF.

This clonotype was seen ten or more times. The V gene is TRBV6-2 or TRBV6-3, the J gene TRBJ2-2; D is perhaps TRBD2 (5 bases). Germline-derived CDR1 and CDR2 are MNHEY and SVGEGT. The germline V and J ends were trimmed by 6 bases and 4 bases, with 15 bases remaining between them. The length of the CDR3 is 15 residues. The DNA of the CDR3 is TGTGCCAGCAGCCCCCCCGAGGCGGGCACCGGGGAGCTGTTTTTT. This sequence encodes CASSPPEAGTGELFF.

This clonotype was seen repeatedly, ten times or more. V is TRBV7-2 and J is TRBJ2-7; D might be TRBD2 (6 bases). The germline V and J ends were trimmed by 1 base and 0 bases, with 10 bases remaining between them. The CDR3 is 15 amino acids. CDR1 and CDR2 from the germline V gene are SGHTA and FQGNSA. The CDR3 loop is CASSLGVSGSYEQYF. CDR3 coding DNA: TGTGCCAGCAGCTTAGGTGTTAGCGGCTCCTACGAGCAGTACTTC.

This clonotype has a handful of counts. The chain is built from TRBV10-3 and TRBJ2-5; 12 bases agree with TRBD2. V gave up 2 bases and J gave up 5 bases; unmatched junction bases: 9. The CDR3 covers 17 residues. CDR1 and CDR2 from the germline V gene are ENHRY and SYGVKD. The CDR3 DNA sequence: TGTGCCATCAGTGAGCCCACTAGCGGGGGGCTATGGGAGACCCAGTACTTC. This codes for CAISEPTSGGLWETQYF.

This clonotype has more than one count but fewer than ten. The genes are TRBV29-1 and TRBJ2-3, with D perhaps given as TRBD1 or TRBD2 (5 bases each). There are 14 residues in the CDR3. V lost 2 bases to trimming and J lost 10 bases, with 19 bases between them. In germline, CDR1 is SQVTM, CDR2 ANQGSEA. Here the CDR3 reads CSVEWFLGTAAQYF. CDR3 in DNA: TGCAGCGTTGAATGGTTTTTAGGGACCGCAGCGCAGTATTTT.

Ten or more counts support this clonotype. V gene TRBV13 combines with J gene TRBJ2-5, with a weak D call TRBD1 (6 bases). The germline gives CDR1 PRHDT, CDR2 FYEKMQ (reference sequence). This CDR3 spans 15 amino acids. V lost 5 bases to trimming and J lost 5 bases, with 18 bases between them. CDR3 region: CASSNRDALGETQYF. The CDR3 DNA reads as TGTGCCAGCAGCAACAGGGACGCCTTGGGGGAGACCCAGTACTTC.

There are many counts of this clonotype. The V and J genes are TRBV6-6 and TRBJ2-5; 13 bases are a match to TRBD2. Germline V gene sequence: CDR1 MNHNY, CDR2 SVGAGI (reference sequence). The V gene end was trimmed by 5 bases and the J gene end by 4 bases; junction bases not matched to a gene: 7. The CDR3 has 16 amino acids. The CDR3 sequence: CASSRQTSGGVETQYF. The CDR3 DNA reads TGTGCCAGCAGTAGACAAACTAGCGGGGGGGTAGAGACCCAGTACTTC.

The V and J genes are TRBV29-1 and TRBJ2-1, with D unclear. The CDR3 length is 15 residues. The germline CDR1 and CDR2 sequences are SQVTM and ANQGSEA. V was cut by 3 bases and J by 9 bases, with 21 bases left in between. The CDR3 loop reads CSVDLGSAALGEQFF. The DNA for the CDR3 is TGCAGCGTTGATCTCGGATCCGCCGCCCTTGGTGAGCAGTTCTTC.

J is TRBJ1-1 and V is TRBV20-1, with D possibly being TRBD1 (5 bases). The CDR3 totals 14 residues. CDR1 is DFQATT, CDR2 SNEGSKA, per germline (reference sequence). The V gene lost 5 bases and the J gene lost 7 bases, with 20 bases spanning the gap. CDR3 sequence: CSARGFGGEIEAFF. In DNA form, the CDR3 reads TGCAGTGCTCGAGGATTCGGGGGAGAGATTGAAGCTTTCTTT.

The chain couples TRBV29-1 to TRBJ1-1, with D uncertain. This CDR3 is 13 amino acids long. Germline V gene data show CDR1 as SQVTM and CDR2 as ANQGSEA. V was shortened by 4 bases and J by 7 bases, with 16 bases between the two germline ends. DNA of the CDR3: TGCAGCGTTGTACGCAGTCCCGCCCATGAAGCTTTCTTT. Translated: CSVVRSPAHEAFF.

This clonotype was counted at least ten times. The V and J genes are TRBV7-8 and TRBJ2-2, with D perhaps matching TRBD2 (6 bases). Germline CDR1 reads SGHVS; CDR2 reads FQNEAQ. The CDR3 is 15 amino acids. The V gene lost 5 bases and the J gene lost 5 bases, with 15 bases spanning the gap. Written as DNA, the CDR3 is TGTGCCAGCAGCGTCGCGGAGGGGTATACCGGGGAGCTGTTTTTT. Translation gives CASSVAEGYTGELFF.

The chain combines TRBV7-2 with TRBJ2-7; possible D gene TRBD1, 5 bases. Germline-derived CDR1 and CDR2 are SGHTA and FQGNSA. Trimming pared 6 bases from V and 3 bases from J, leaving 12 bases between. CDR3 length: 13 residues. CDR3 bases: TGTGCCAGCAGGCCTGGACAAAACTACGAGCAGTACTTC. Its translation: CASRPGQNYEQYF.

This clonotype was seen repeatedly, ten times or more. V usage is TRBV6-6 and J usage is TRBJ1-3, with 8 bases that match TRBD1. V was pared by 7 bases and J by 4 bases, with 9 bases of the junction left unmatched. The CDR3 runs to 15 residues. Germline V lookup: CDR1 MNHNY, CDR2 SVGAGI (reference sequence). CDR3 in DNA: TGTGCCAGCAACTCAGGACAGGGAGGGGGAAACACCATATATTTT. It is translated as CASNSGQGGGNTIYF.

The chain uses TRBV11-2 and TRBJ2-5, with 8 nucleotides matching TRBD2. Germline-derived CDR1 and CDR2 are SGHAT and FQNNGV. The V segment lost 3 bases and the J segment 1 base; nucleotides outside the gene matches: 7. The CDR3 loop spans 16 amino acids. CDR3 loop: CASSFRGLDPQETQYF. DNA of the CDR3: TGTGCCAGCAGCTTTAGGGGACTAGATCCCCAAGAGACCCAGTACTTC.